This T cell receptor beta chain was obtained from a study of beta chain features in type 1 diabetes. Whole-study context: Age, gender and cell yields were similar between patients and healthy donors. Cells sorted and examined across all samples totaled around 110,000,000.

Study-level findings and limits: No resolution was reached here on whether HLA type influences TCRB rearrangement. All four CD4+ subsets from Type 1 diabetes patients carried moderately but significantly shorter TCRB CDR3s. Patients and controls would be equally affected if PCR favored shorter templates.

As to this clone: Its specificity is unknown.

Germline values: CDR1 GTSNPN, CDR2 SVGIG (reference sequence). This CDR3 spans 12 amino acids. V lost 5 bases and J 4 bases, leaving 8 bases between the germline ends. Expressed TCRB transcripts were sequenced because the isolated RNA had all been reverse transcribed beforehand. Assay: immunoSEQ multiplex PCR; the TCRdb copy retains only in-frame clones and omits some. The sample consists of about 280,000 clones, around 16% of them appearing once. V usage is TRBV30 and J usage is TRBJ1-4; no reliable D call. This TCR came from a man aged 18 to 30 with type 1 diabetes. Sequenced sample: naive CD4+ T cells from blood. The CDR3 coding sequence is TGTGCCTGGGGGCGGGATAATGAAAAACTGTTTTTT. Amino acids: CAWGRDNEKLFF.